The 27 T cell receptor beta chains below come from one sample, sequenced in a study of blood T cell repertoires in COVID-19. Data came from immunoSEQ multiplex PCR; TCRdb stores just in-frame clones and leaves some out. The profile shows 160,000 or so clones, more than 85% of them singletons. Sequencing was performed on PBMCs or T cells enriched from blood (not recorded which). The receptors derive from a human donor with acute COVID-19. The donor label of this sample is uncertain.

V usage is TRBV14 and J usage is TRBJ2-7, with TRBD2 identical over 10 bases. The V gene end was trimmed by 4 bases and the J gene end by 5 bases; junction bases not matched to a gene: 11. Germline V gene sequence: CDR1 SGHDN, CDR2 FVKESK. The CDR3 spans 16 residues. CDR3 sequence: CASSRQGPSGGDEQYF. The CDR3 DNA follows: TGTGCCAGCAGCCGCCAGGGACCCAGCGGGGGGGACGAGCAGTACTTC.

The CDR3 region is CASSRGQGAGYTF. The DNA of the CDR3 is TGTGCCAGCAGCCGTGGACAGGGGGCGGGCTACACCTTC. This rearrangement joins TRBV7-9 to TRBJ1-2; TRBD1 agrees at 11 bases. The CDR3 length is 13 residues. From germline, CDR1 is SEHNR and CDR2 FQNEAQ (reference sequence). The V gene end was trimmed by 5 bases and the J gene end by 8 bases; junction bases not matched to a gene: 4.

In the case of this clone: A read error may account for a junction end that differs from germline. V gene TRBV30 combines with J gene TRBJ2-5, with TRBD2 matching 11 bases. Germline V gives CDR1 GTSNPN, CDR2 SVGIG (reference sequence). This CDR3 has 16 residues. CDR3 nucleotide sequence: TGTGCCTGGAGGCTAGCGGGGGGAATAGGTCAAGGGACCCAGTACTTC. This codes for CAWRLAGGIGQGTQYF.

The chain combines TRBV7-9 with TRBJ2-2, with a tentative D call TRBD1 (6 bases). The CDR3 is 16 residues long. Germline V lookup: CDR1 SEHNR, CDR2 FQNEAQ (reference sequence). Between the trimmed V and J ends, which lost 1 base and 7 bases, there was a span of 16 bases. The CDR3 protein is CASSLVEQGHGGELFF. CDR3 nucleotides: TGTGCCAGCAGCTTAGTAGAACAGGGCCATGGCGGGGAGCTGTTTTTT.

Here the CDR3 reads CSVEGGQGRTGELFF. The CDR3 nucleotides are TGCAGCGTTGAAGGAGGACAGGGAAGAACCGGGGAGCTGTTTTTT. The rearrangement links TRBV29-1 to TRBJ2-2, with 8 bases that match TRBD1. CDR1 SQVTM and CDR2 ANQGSEA come from the germline V gene. V lost 1 base and J lost 5; bases outside the gene matches: 6. The CDR3 is made up of 15 amino acids.

V is TRBV5-1 and J is TRBJ2-7, with a tentative D call TRBD1 (6 bases). In germline, CDR1 is SGHRS, CDR2 YFSETQ. Trimming removed 4 bases at V and 5 bases at J, with 19 bases between. The length of the CDR3 is 15 residues. The DNA of the CDR3 is TGCGCCAGCAGCCCGGACAGTTCTTCGCCCCACGAGCAGTACTTC. It yields the protein CASSPDSSSPHEQYF.

The V gene is TRBV18, the J gene TRBJ2-3; 9 bases map to TRBD2. Per germline, CDR1 KGHSH and CDR2 LQKENI. This CDR3 comprises 14 residues. V dropped 6 bases and J dropped 2; count of bases not matched to a gene: 3. CDR3 amino acids: CASSRTSDTDTQYF. DNA of the CDR3: TGTGCCAGCTCCCGGACTAGCGACACAGATACGCAGTATTTT.

The chain has TRBV12-3 or TRBV12-4 and TRBJ1-1, with D unclear. This CDR3 region has 12 residues. V was pared by 7 bases and J by 4 bases, with 10 bases between. This chain's CDR3 is CASILSTTEAFF. In DNA form, the CDR3 reads TGTGCCAGCATCCTATCAACCACTGAAGCTTTCTTT.

V is TRBV7-9 and J is TRBJ2-5, with unresolved D. The V gene's germline CDR1 is SEHNR and CDR2 FQNEAQ (reference sequence). V was pared by 0 bases and J by 5 bases, with 10 bases between. The CDR3 totals 14 residues. The CDR3 region is CASSLAATYETQYF. CDR3 DNA sequence: TGTGCCAGCAGCTTAGCAGCGACGTATGAGACCCAGTACTTC.

This sequence joins TRBV19 and TRBJ1-4, with D perhaps TRBD1 (6 bases). Germline V CDR1 and CDR2: LNHDA, SQIVND (reference sequence). With 5 bases removed from V and 2 bases from J, the gap between germline ends came to 15 bases. The CDR3 consists of 16 residues. Here the CDR3 reads CASSVRQAVTNEKLFF. The CDR3 DNA follows: TGTGCCAGTAGTGTCAGACAGGCTGTCACTAATGAAAAACTGTTTTTT.

The chain carries TRBV19 and TRBJ1-5; TRBD1 is a possible D gene (5 bases). The CDR3 has 15 residues. Between the trimmed V and J ends, which lost 4 bases and 2 bases, there was a span of 12 bases. CDR1 and CDR2 from the germline V gene are LNHDA and SQIVND (reference sequence). This CDR3 is CASSKEGEGNQPQHF. The CDR3 DNA is TGTGCCAGTAGTAAAGAAGGGGAAGGCAATCAGCCCCAGCATTTT.

The chain carries TRBV30 and TRBJ2-5, with 7 bases fitting TRBD2. With V trimmed by 2 bases and J by 3 bases, 6 bases remained unmatched. This CDR3 comprises 14 residues. Germline V gene data show CDR1 as GTSNPN and CDR2 as SVGIG (reference sequence). Written as DNA, the CDR3 is TGTGCCTGGAGTAAAGGACTAGTGGAAGAGACCCAGTACTTC. It translates to CAWSKGLVEETQYF.

The genes are TRBV3-1 (or the pseudogene TRBV3-2) and TRBJ2-1; 10 bases fit TRBD2. Germline V gives CDR1 LGHDT, CDR2 YNNKEL (reference sequence). V gave up 0 bases and J gave up 10 bases; unmatched junction bases: 6. This CDR3 comprises 15 residues. CDR3 DNA: TGTGCCAGCAGCCAAGATCGTACTAGCGGGAACGAGCAGTTCTTC. It yields the protein CASSQDRTSGNEQFF.

The rearrangement links TRBV6-2 or TRBV6-3 to TRBJ2-1, with 7 bases that match TRBD1. Germline V gene lookup returns CDR1 MNHEY and CDR2 SVGEGT. The CDR3 sequence is 14 residues long. The trim removed 4 bases at V and 7 bases at J, leaving 7 bases unmatched. The CDR3 region is CASSWDSFGNEQFF. The CDR3 nucleotides read TGTGCCAGCAGTTGGGACAGCTTCGGGAATGAGCAGTTCTTC.

The genes are TRBV6-4 and TRBJ1-4; no clear D gene. The germline gives CDR1 MRHNA, CDR2 SNTAGT. The CDR3 has 14 amino acids. The V gene lost 8 bases and the J gene lost 7 bases, with 17 bases spanning the gap. The CDR3 sequence: CASRESAEGEKLFF. The CDR3 nucleotides are TGTGCCAGCCGAGAATCAGCCGAGGGTGAAAAACTGTTTTTT.

The V and J genes are TRBV19 and TRBJ1-3; the D gene is possibly TRBD1 (5 bases). V lost 5 bases to trimming and J lost 0 bases, with 14 bases between them. Germline CDR1 LNHDA, CDR2 SQIVND (reference sequence). This CDR3 has 16 residues. The CDR3 region has the DNA TGTGCCAGTAGTTTAAGACAGCCGGACTCTGGAAACACCATATATTTT. Protein: CASSLRQPDSGNTIYF.

The chain links TRBV5-5 to TRBJ1-2, with D possibly TRBD1 on 5 matching bases. The CDR3 sequence is 14 residues long. Trimming pared 4 bases from V and 4 bases from J, leaving 14 bases between. Germline CDR1 SGHKS, CDR2 YYEKEE (reference sequence). The CDR3 sequence: CASSPRQSSYGYTF. CDR3 nucleotide sequence: TGTGCCAGCAGCCCTCGACAGAGTAGCTATGGCTACACCTTC.

CDR3 sequence (DNA): TGCGCCAGCAAAACCGGCCCGGGGGATACGCAGTATTTT. The encoded protein is CASKTGPGDTQYF. The V call is TRBV5-1, the J call TRBJ2-3; D is possibly TRBD2 (5 bases). In germline, CDR1 is SGHRS, CDR2 YFSETQ. The CDR3 contains 13 residues. Between the trimmed V and J ends, which lost 6 bases and 6 bases, there was a span of 14 bases.

The CDR3 region has the DNA TGTGCCATCCGTCGGGGACTAGCGGGGGGCTGGGATTACACCTACAATGAGCAGTTCTTC. It specifies CAIRRGLAGGWDYTYNEQFF. The V and J genes are TRBV10-3 and TRBJ2-1, with 15 bases aligning to TRBD2. CDR1 is ENHRY and CDR2 is SYGVKD in the germline V gene. This CDR3 comprises 20 residues. V lost 8 bases and J lost 2; bases outside the gene matches: 16.

The chain is built from TRBV5-4 and TRBJ1-2, with TRBD1 matching 8 bases. Germline CDR1 is SGHNT and CDR2 is YYREEE (reference sequence). V shed 1 base and J 2 bases; nucleotides not matched to a gene: 1. The CDR3 contains 14 residues. The CDR3 loop reads CASSLRTGNYGYTF. DNA for the CDR3: TGTGCCAGCAGCTTGAGGACAGGGAACTATGGCTACACCTTC. Full variable domain (rest looked up from reference TRBV5-4 and TRBJ1-2): ETGVTQSPTHLIKTRGQQVTLRCSSQSGHNTVSWYQQALGQGPQFIFQYYREEENGRGNFPPRFSGLQFPNYSSELNVNALELDDSALYLCASSLRTGNYGYTFGSGTRLTVV.

The chain combines TRBV23-1 with TRBJ1-1; 11 nucleotides line up with TRBD1. Being an ORF, TRBV23-1 has a function that is uncertain. The CDR3 has 16 residues. Trimming at V came to 8 bases and at J to 4 bases, leaving 12 bases not matched to a gene. CDR3 in DNA: TGCGCCAGCCTTAAAAAACCGGGACAGGGGGGCACTGAAGCTTTCTTT. Translated, it gives CASLKKPGQGGTEAFF.

This clone was detected a few times. The CDR3 loop reads CAWTGAVTHGYTF. CDR3 bases: TGTGCCTGGACAGGGGCAGTTACCCATGGCTACACCTTC. The chain uses TRBV30 and TRBJ1-2; D may be TRBD1 (6 bases). With 4 bases removed from V and 6 bases from J, the gap between germline ends came to 15 bases. The CDR3 loop spans 13 amino acids. Germline loops: CDR1 GTSNPN, CDR2 SVGIG (reference sequence).

This clone showed up just once. This sequence joins TRBV12-3 or TRBV12-4 and TRBJ1-1; 7 bases align to TRBD1. Germline trimming cut 8 bases from V and 10 bases from J; bases unmatched to any gene: 10. The CDR3 sequence is 12 residues long. CDR3 sequence reads: CASRHRGWAAFF. The CDR3 DNA reads as TGTGCCAGCCGCCACAGGGGTTGGGCAGCTTTCTTT.

The chain carries TRBV2 and TRBJ1-1, with no clear D. Trimming shortened V by 6 bases and J by 0 bases, and 14 bases separated the two germline ends. From germline, CDR1 is SNHLY and CDR2 FYNNEI. This CDR3 comprises 15 residues. CDR3 nucleotide sequence: TGTGCCAGCAGAGAGCGGGGTGCCATGAACACTGAAGCTTTCTTT. This encodes CASRERGAMNTEAFF.

This sequence joins TRBV18 and TRBJ1-6; D ambiguous. This CDR3 region has 17 residues. The germline V gene encodes CDR1 KGHSH and CDR2 LQKENI. V lost 0 bases, J lost 10 bases, and 19 bases lay in between. CDR3 DNA sequence: TGTGCCAGCTCACCACCGCATCCTGGGTTGGCGAGGTCACCCCTCCACTTT. It yields the protein CASSPPHPGLARSPLHF.

The rearrangement links TRBV3-1 (or the pseudogene TRBV3-2) to TRBJ2-1, with 7 bases lining up with TRBD2. The CDR3 sequence is 14 residues long. The germline V gene encodes CDR1 LGHDT and CDR2 YNNKEL (reference sequence). J was trimmed by 2 bases and V by 6 bases; bases with no gene match: 4. CDR3 sequence (DNA): TGTGCCAGCAGTTTAAGCGGGGCCTACAATGAGCAGTTCTTC. Amino acids: CASSLSGAYNEQFF.

The chain uses TRBV30 and TRBJ1-1, with no clear D. Germline loops: CDR1 GTSNPN, CDR2 SVGIG (reference sequence). The germline V and J ends were trimmed by 3 bases and 9 bases, with 11 bases remaining between them. The CDR3 length is 11 residues. CDR3 sequence (DNA): TGTGCCTGGAGGGCCGAGGTTCAAGCTTTCTTT. It is translated as CAWRAEVQAFF. The variable domain in full, completed from reference TRBV30 and TRBJ1-1, reads SQTIHQWPATLVQPVGSPLSLECTVEGTSNPNLYWYRQAAGRGLQLLFYSVGIGQISSEVPQNLSASRPQDRQFILSSKKLLLSDSGFYLCAWRAEVQAFFGQGTRLTVV.